The next 32 T cell receptor beta chains were all read from a single sample in a study of cytomegalovirus exposure and HLA in healthy donors. Both 60 Vbeta primers and 13 Jbeta primers went into the PCR. TCRdb keeps only in-frame clones here, not all; method: immunoSEQ multiplex PCR. The sample consists of about 90,000 clones, approximately 56% of them appearing once. Sequencing was performed on PBMCs. The origin of the receptors is a woman under 40 in good health and CMV-seropositive.

This clone was detected only once. The CDR3 is CASSLANPPDEQFF. The CDR3 DNA follows: TGTGCCAGCAGCTTAGCGAACCCCCCGGATGAGCAGTTCTTC. The chain carries TRBV7-6 and TRBJ2-1; D gene ambiguous. Trimming cost V 0 bases and J 8 bases, with 11 bases left between them. This CDR3 has 14 residues. Germline CDR1 reads SGHVS; CDR2 reads FNYEAQ.

This chain uses TRBV6-5 with TRBJ1-5; the D gene is possibly TRBD1 (6 bases). V shed 0 bases and J shed 8 bases, with 11 bases lying between them. Germline CDR1 and CDR2: MNHEY and SVGAGI. This CDR3 spans 14 amino acids. CDR3: CASSYSRQVEPQHF. The CDR3 DNA reads as TGTGCCAGCAGTTACTCGAGACAGGTAGAGCCCCAGCATTTT.

The chain uses TRBV28 and TRBJ2-1; 7 bases match TRBD1. The germline CDR1 and CDR2 sequences are MDHEN and SYDVKM. The junction had 8 bases not matched to a gene; V was cut back by 5 bases and J by 10 bases. This CDR3 contains 13 residues. This CDR3 reads CASSTTGVGEQFF. CDR3 coding DNA: TGTGCCAGCAGTACTACAGGGGTGGGAGAGCAGTTCTTC.

This rearrangement joins TRBV27 to TRBJ2-7; maybe TRBD2 (6 bases). CDR1 MNHEY and CDR2 SMNVEV come from the germline V gene (reference sequence). V shed 5 bases and J shed 4 bases, with 18 bases lying between them. CDR3 length: 15 amino acids. CDR3 residues: CASSTLAGRVYEQYF. CDR3 in DNA: TGTGCCAGCAGTACACTAGCCGGGCGTGTATACGAGCAGTACTTC.

V usage is TRBV6-1 and J usage is TRBJ2-7; 8 positions match TRBD2. The J segment lost 12 bases and the V segment lost 1 base, leaving 14 bases of the junction unmatched. CDR1 and CDR2 from the germline V gene are MNHNS and SASEGT. The CDR3 runs 15 residues. CDR3 protein: CASSEGFGLAPRLYF. CDR3 nucleotide sequence: TGTGCCAGCAGTGAAGGGTTCGGACTAGCACCTAGGTTGTACTTC.

The J gene is TRBJ2-3, the V gene TRBV18, with a tentative D call TRBD2 (6 bases). Germline lookup yields CDR1 KGHSH and CDR2 LQKENI. This CDR3 is 15 amino acids long. The V end lost 3 bases, the J end lost 1 base, and 11 bases lay between the germline ends. In DNA, the CDR3 is TGTGCCAGCTCACCGCCGACTAGTCGCACAGATACGCAGTATTTT. This gives the protein CASSPPTSRTDTQYF.

This clone has a single count. This chain joins TRBV5-4 and TRBJ1-1; TRBD1 matches 8 bases. V gave up 5 bases and J gave up 5 bases; unmatched junction bases: 11. Germline-derived CDR1 and CDR2 are SGHNT and YYREEE (reference sequence). There are 15 residues in the CDR3. CDR3 amino acids: CASRQETGVKTEAFF. In nucleotides, the CDR3 is TGTGCCAGCAGACAGGAGACAGGGGTAAAGACTGAAGCTTTCTTT. Full variable domain (remainder filled in from reference TRBV5-4 and TRBJ1-1): ETGVTQSPTHLIKTRGQQVTLRCSSQSGHNTVSWYQQALGQGPQFIFQYYREEENGRGNFPPRFSGLQFPNYSSELNVNALELDDSALYLCASRQETGVKTEAFFGQGTRLTVV.

The chain combines TRBV5-4 with TRBJ2-7, with 7 bases fitting TRBD1. With V trimmed by 2 bases and J by 4 bases, 9 bases remained unmatched. CDR1 is SGHNT and CDR2 is YYREEE in the germline V gene (reference sequence). This CDR3 comprises 15 residues. The CDR3 DNA reads as TGTGCCAGCAGCTTCTTCGACAGGGCCGGATACGAGCAGTACTTC. It is translated as CASSFFDRAGYEQYF.

The gene calls are TRBV7-8 and TRBJ1-1; 8 bases match TRBD1. This CDR3 is built from 17 residues. From germline, CDR1 is SGHVS and CDR2 FQNEAQ. V lost 1 base and J lost 3; bases outside the gene matches: 10. The CDR3 nucleotides are TGTGCCAGCAGCTTAGGGCAGGGGGCAATAAGTGACACTGAAGCTTTCTTT. It codes for CASSLGQGAISDTEAFF. Based on the CDR3 plus reference TRBV7-8 and TRBJ1-1, the full variable domain is GAGVSQSPRYKVAKRGQDVALRCDPISGHVSLFWYQQALGQGPEFLTYFQNEAQLDKSGLPSDRFFAERPEGSVSTLKIQRTQQEDSAVYLCASSLGQGAISDTEAFFGQGTRLTVV.

The gene calls are TRBV28 and TRBJ2-3, with TRBD2 matching over 7 bases. Germline-derived CDR1 and CDR2 are MDHEN and SYDVKM. This CDR3 spans 16 amino acids. The V gene end was trimmed by 5 bases and the J gene end by 1 base; junction bases not matched to a gene: 9. For the CDR3, the DNA is TGTGCCAGCAGTCAATGGGGGGGAGGAGGCACAGATACGCAGTATTTT. It yields the protein CASSQWGGGGTDTQYF.

A few counts support this clone. The chain uses TRBV7-9 and TRBJ2-1; 11 nucleotides match TRBD2. Trimming removed 3 bases from V and 4 bases from J; junction bases left unmatched: 11. This CDR3 contains 18 residues. Germline-derived CDR1 and CDR2 are SEHNR and FQNEAQ (reference sequence). CDR3 bases: TGTGCCAGCAGCTTGTCAAGACTAGCGGGGATCCTTTACAATGAGCAGTTCTTC. It codes for CASSLSRLAGILYNEQFF.

This clone has just a few counts. The rearrangement uses TRBV6-5 and TRBJ2-7; 7 positions agree with TRBD1. V was clipped by 5 bases and J by 1 base; unmatched bases: 8. The CDR3 is 15 amino acids. The V gene's germline CDR1 is MNHEY and CDR2 SVGAGI. CDR3 DNA sequence: TGTGCCAGCAGTCCCCAGGGGGACGCATCCTACGAGCAGTACTTC. Protein: CASSPQGDASYEQYF.

This clone was observed a few times. This chain connects TRBV6-1 to TRBJ1-1, with 8 bases that match TRBD1. The germline V gene encodes CDR1 MNHNS and CDR2 SASEGT. CDR3 length: 12 amino acids. V was pared by 8 bases and J by 8 bases, with 7 bases of the junction left unmatched. The CDR3 region has the DNA TGTGCCAGCTGCCAGGGGGCCGGCGAAGCTTTCTTT. Amino acids: CASCQGAGEAFF.

This chain connects TRBV7-2 to TRBJ1-1; no definite D call. Germline assignment: CDR1 SGHTA and CDR2 FQGNSA. The V end was cut by 2 bases, the J end by 11 bases, with 15 bases between. There are 13 residues in the CDR3. CDR3 nucleotides: TGTGCCAGCAGCTTATCTTCGTCGTGGGCGGCTTTCTTT. It translates to CASSLSSSWAAFF.

The CDR3 loop is CASSPGDSGAFF. The CDR3 coding sequence is TGTGCCAGCTCACCCGGGGATTCGGGCGCTTTCTTT. The chain combines TRBV18 with TRBJ1-1; D uncertain. The CDR3 sequence is 12 residues long. The V gene's germline CDR1 is KGHSH and CDR2 LQKENI. Between the trimmed V and J ends, which lost 3 bases and 11 bases, there was a span of 13 bases.

This clone was recorded a few times. The CDR3 here is CAWSVGGIVNQPQHF. DNA of the CDR3: TGTGCCTGGAGTGTGGGCGGGATCGTCAATCAGCCCCAGCATTTT. The chain couples TRBV30 to TRBJ1-5, with D unresolved. This CDR3 comprises 15 residues. Trimming cost V 0 bases and J 3 bases, with 12 bases left between them. CDR1 and CDR2 (germline): GTSNPN, SVGIG (reference sequence).

The V and J genes are TRBV5-1 and TRBJ1-1, with D unresolved. CDR1 is SGHRS, CDR2 YFSETQ, per germline. V lost 0 bases and J 0 bases, leaving 6 bases between the germline ends. This CDR3 contains 14 residues. The CDR3 here is CASSLATLNTEAFF. Written as DNA, the CDR3 is TGCGCCAGCAGCTTGGCCACACTGAACACTGAAGCTTTCTTT.

The genes are TRBV30 and TRBJ2-1; D remains ambiguous. V dropped 1 base and J dropped 8 bases, with 6 bases sitting between them. The CDR3 consists of 11 residues. Germline V gene sequence: CDR1 GTSNPN, CDR2 SVGIG (reference sequence). Written as DNA, the CDR3 is TGTGCCTGGAGTGGACGGGATGAGCAGTTCTTC. It yields the protein CAWSGRDEQFF.

The J gene is TRBJ2-7, the V gene TRBV5-1, with 13 nucleotides matching TRBD2. Germline CDR1 SGHRS, CDR2 YFSETQ. J was trimmed by 0 bases and V by 4 bases; bases with no gene match: 7. The CDR3 is 17 residues long. The CDR3 protein is CASSPRTSGGSSYEQYF. In DNA, the CDR3 is TGCGCCAGCAGCCCCCGGACTAGCGGGGGCAGCTCCTACGAGCAGTACTTC. Looking up the rest from reference TRBV5-1 and TRBJ2-7 gives the full variable domain: KAGVTQTPRYLIKTRGQQVTLSCSPISGHRSVSWYQQTPGQGLQFLFEYFSETQRNKGNFPGRFSGRQFSNSRSEMNVSTLELGDSALYLCASSPRTSGGSSYEQYFGPGTRLTVT.

The chain recombines TRBV7-2 with TRBJ1-6; D is undetermined. V was cut by 2 bases and J by 3 bases, with 14 bases left in between. Germline CDR1 and CDR2: SGHTA and FQGNSA. This CDR3 has 17 amino acids. CDR3 DNA: TGTGCCAGCAGCTTAAGTTCTCCGGCGGTCTATAATTCACCCCTCCACTTT. Translation gives CASSLSSPAVYNSPLHF.

This rearrangement joins TRBV18 to TRBJ2-3; TRBD1 matches at 7 bases. V lost 1 base and J lost 4; bases outside the gene matches: 2. CDR1 and CDR2 (germline): KGHSH, LQKENI. The CDR3 totals 14 residues. The CDR3 protein is CASSPQGAPDTQYF. The CDR3 nucleotides read TGTGCCAGCTCACCACAGGGGGCCCCAGATACGCAGTATTTT.

The J gene is TRBJ1-3, the V gene TRBV2; 7 nucleotides match TRBD1. The CDR3 spans 15 residues. With 6 bases clipped from V and 8 bases from J, the junction kept 13 bases outside the gene matches. Germline V gives CDR1 SNHLY, CDR2 FYNNEI. CDR3 sequence reads: CASSELRQGIYTIYF. The CDR3 DNA follows: TGTGCCAGCAGCGAACTCCGACAGGGTATCTACACCATATATTTT.

V is TRBV4-1 and J is TRBJ1-4, with a weak D call TRBD1 (5 bases). The CDR3 contains 15 residues. Trimming pared 1 base from V and 2 bases from J, leaving 8 bases between. Germline V gene data show CDR1 as MGHRA and CDR2 as YSYEKL. The CDR3 DNA sequence: TGCGCCAGCAGCCAAGTGGAGGGGACTAATGAAAAACTGTTTTTT. Translating gives CASSQVEGTNEKLFF.

This chain joins TRBV11-3 and TRBJ2-7; possibly TRBD1 for D (6 bases). CDR1 and CDR2 (germline): SGHNT, YENEEA. The length of the CDR3 is 13 residues. Trimming took 5 bases from V and 4 from J, leaving 12 bases between them. For the CDR3, the DNA is TGTGCCAGCAGCCGAATGGACAGTTACGAGCAGTACTTC. This sequence encodes CASSRMDSYEQYF.

Here the CDR3 DNA reads TGCGCCAGCAGCGTGGGGGGTCTTTCGAACACTGAAGCTTTCTTT. It encodes CASSVGGLSNTEAFF. The chain couples TRBV4-1 to TRBJ1-1; possible D gene TRBD1, 5 bases. In germline, CDR1 is MGHRA, CDR2 YSYEKL. CDR3 length equals 15 residues. V lost 5 bases, J lost 1 base, and 14 bases lay in between.

The rearrangement uses TRBV25-1 and TRBJ2-6; no firm D call. Trimming stripped 3 bases from V and 2 bases from J, with 17 bases between. The CDR3 sequence is 18 residues long. CDR1 and CDR2 from the germline V gene are MGHDK and SYGVNS. The CDR3 region has the DNA TGTGCCAGCAGTGATCGCGGAGTGTCCAAAACTGGGGCCAACGTCCTGACTTTC. It codes for CASSDRGVSKTGANVLTF.

The chain has TRBV30 and TRBJ1-1; weak D call: TRBD1 (5 bases). The CDR3 runs 14 residues. Germline V gene sequence: CDR1 GTSNPN, CDR2 SVGIG (reference sequence). The ends were cut back, 3 bases at V and 5 bases at J, with 16 bases in the middle. The CDR3 loop is CAWRCLEPGTEAFF. Written as DNA, the CDR3 is TGTGCCTGGAGGTGTCTGGAACCAGGGACTGAAGCTTTCTTT. The full variable domain, its missing parts supplied by reference TRBV30 and TRBJ1-1, is SQTIHQWPATLVQPVGSPLSLECTVEGTSNPNLYWYRQAAGRGLQLLFYSVGIGQISSEVPQNLSASRPQDRQFILSSKKLLLSDSGFYLCAWRCLEPGTEAFFGQGTRLTVV.

This chain connects TRBV19 to TRBJ1-1; TRBD1 agrees at 7 bases. The V and J ends lost 11 bases and 7 bases, in that order; junction bases with no gene match: 7. Germline V gene data show CDR1 as LNHDA and CDR2 as SQIVND (reference sequence). The CDR3 sequence is 11 residues long. The CDR3 nucleotides are TGTGCCGTCGGGACAGTGGGTGAAGCTTTCTTT. Its translation is CAVGTVGEAFF.

This clone was observed once. The V and J genes are TRBV5-8 and TRBJ2-5, with 9 bases identical to TRBD1. Germline assignment: CDR1 SGHTS and CDR2 YDEGEE. The CDR3 sequence is 16 residues long. V shed 4 bases and J 4 bases; nucleotides not matched to a gene: 11. The CDR3 here is CASSLRDRDAGETQYF. The CDR3 nucleotides are TGTGCCAGCAGCCTCCGGGACAGGGATGCGGGAGAGACCCAGTACTTC. Together with reference TRBV5-8 and TRBJ2-5, the CDR3 gives the full variable domain: EAGVTQSPTHLIKTRGQQATLRCSPISGHTSVYWYQQALGLGLQFLLWYDEGEERNRGNFPPRFSGRQFPNYSSELNVNALELEDSALYLCASSLRDRDAGETQYFGPGTRLLVL.

V is TRBV7-8 and J is TRBJ2-7, with D unclear. V lost 5 bases and J lost 1, with 3 bases in between. Germline assignment: CDR1 SGHVS and CDR2 FQNEAQ. The CDR3 contains 11 residues. As DNA, the CDR3 is TGTGCCAGCAGCACTTCCTACGAGCAGTACTTC. Protein product: CASSTSYEQYF. Based on the CDR3 plus reference TRBV7-8 and TRBJ2-7, the full variable domain is GAGVSQSPRYKVAKRGQDVALRCDPISGHVSLFWYQQALGQGPEFLTYFQNEAQLDKSGLPSDRFFAERPEGSVSTLKIQRTQQEDSAVYLCASSTSYEQYFGPGTRLTVT.

V usage is TRBV6-1 and J usage is TRBJ1-2, with D possibly matching TRBD1 (5 bases). Germline V lookup: CDR1 MNHNS, CDR2 SASEGT. The CDR3 length is 11 residues. With 0 bases removed from V and 13 bases from J, the gap between germline ends came to 9 bases. CDR3 region: CASSEAKGSTF. The DNA for the CDR3 is TGTGCCAGCAGTGAAGCGAAGGGGTCCACCTTC.

The chain joins TRBV9 to TRBJ2-5; the match to TRBD2 covers 12 bases. Germline V lookup: CDR1 SGDLS, CDR2 YYNGEE. The V segment lost 1 base and the J segment 5 bases; nucleotides outside the gene matches: 3. This CDR3 has 15 amino acids. CDR3 sequence: CASSVTSGGWETQYF. DNA of the CDR3: TGTGCCAGCAGCGTAACTAGCGGGGGGTGGGAGACCCAGTACTTC.